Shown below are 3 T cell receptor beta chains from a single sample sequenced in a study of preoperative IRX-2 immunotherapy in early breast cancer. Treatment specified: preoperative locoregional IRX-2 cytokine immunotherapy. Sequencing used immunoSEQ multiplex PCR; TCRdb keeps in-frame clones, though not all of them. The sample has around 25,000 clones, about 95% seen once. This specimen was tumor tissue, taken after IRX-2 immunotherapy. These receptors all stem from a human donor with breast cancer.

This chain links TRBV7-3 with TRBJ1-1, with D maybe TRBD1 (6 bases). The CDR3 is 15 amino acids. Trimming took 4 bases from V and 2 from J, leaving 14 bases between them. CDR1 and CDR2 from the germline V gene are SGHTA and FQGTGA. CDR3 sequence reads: CASSSSTGANTEAFF. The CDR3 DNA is TGTGCCAGCAGCTCATCGACAGGAGCCAACACTGAAGCTTTCTTT.

Here the CDR3 DNA reads TGTGCCAGTAGTTCGGACAGGGGTCCCGGGGAGCTGTTTTTT. This gives the protein CASSSDRGPGELFF. The chain joins TRBV19 to TRBJ2-2, with 9 bases identical to TRBD1. J lost 6 bases, V lost 5 bases, and 4 bases had no gene match. Germline V gives CDR1 LNHDA, CDR2 SQIVND (reference sequence). The CDR3 is made up of 14 amino acids.

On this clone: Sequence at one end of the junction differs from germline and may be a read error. The CDR3 sequence: CASSLYDGQETQYF. The CDR3 DNA follows: TGTGCTAGCAGCTTATATGACGGACAAGAGACCCAGTACTTC. V gene TRBV7-7 combines with J gene TRBJ2-5; D remains ambiguous. In germline, CDR1 is SSHAT, CDR2 FNYEAQ (reference sequence). The CDR3 length is 14 residues.